This TCR beta chain is from a study of shared clonotypes between healthy human individuals. Overall study context: A couple of women and a few men aged 18 to 49 made up the donors. Used for every donor were three CD4 naive, three CD4 memory, two CD8 naive and one CD8 memory plate.

CDR1 is MDHEN and CDR2 is SYDVKM in the germline V gene. The V and J ends lost 6 bases and 1 base respectively, with 15 bases between them. CDR3 size: 15 residues. This clone was recorded only once. As yet, its antigen is unknown. Assay: immunoSEQ multiplex PCR; the TCRdb copy retains only in-frame clones and omits some. The profile covers 2 million to 2.5 million clones, with approximately 94% appearing a single time and roughly 1% taken by the ten largest. Study-wide results and caveats: Clonotype sharing among donors likely depends on sequencing depth. Among several donors, roughly 5.5% of naive CD4 clonotypes were found in common.

Naive CD8 cells lacked CD45RO and underwent positive selection for CCR7, leaving out terminally differentiated effector memory CD45RA+ cells. Material for sequencing was naive CD8+ T cells sorted from blood. This chain connects TRBV28 to TRBJ1-1; a possible D gene is TRBD1 (5 bases). This TCR was recovered from a man between 18 and 29 years old in good health. The CDR3 region is CASRPLGRSNTEAFF. As DNA, the CDR3 is TGTGCCAGCAGACCTTTGGGGCGGTCGAACACTGAAGCTTTCTTT.